This is a list of T cell receptor beta chains from one sample in a study. From the 5' RACE reads, TCRdb called clonotypes with MiXCR, one entry per CDR3 protein. This sample has some 1,300 distinct CDR3 sequences, with roughly 7.9% found just once. The specimen sequenced was central memory T cells from blood PBMCs. The receptor source for this set is a male donor with HIV. CDR3s include the opening cysteine and the closing phenylalanine or tryptophan. Each record gives: V gene, D gene, CDR3 protein. The D gene is left open where the match is weak.

V: TRBV4-1; D: -; CDR3: CASSGGGGTTNEKLFF
V: TRBV5-3; D: -; CDR3: CARSLENTEAFF
V: TRBV6-1; D: TRBD1; CDR3: CASSAQGRNSPLHF
V: TRBV12-3/TRBV12-4; D: TRBD1; CDR3: CASSTGGNGGYTF
V: TRBV4-3; D: TRBD1; CDR3: CASSHQHRGGNQPQHF
V: TRBV20-1; D: TRBD1; CDR3: CSARKGRTGGPSPLHF
V: TRBV30; D: -; CDR3: CSGGREGTEAFF
V: TRBV4-3; D: TRBD2; CDR3: CASSQAYRGGLNEQFF
V: TRBV20-1; D: -; CDR3: CSARRGQNIQYF
V: TRBV7-8; D: -; CDR3: CASSPRTQGNYGYTF
V: TRBV6-5; D: TRBD1; CDR3: CASSYYTGGRTEAFF
V: TRBV6-5; D: -; CDR3: CASSSRGGKNIQYF
V: TRBV9; D: -; CDR3: CASSVAMSGELFF
V: TRBV10-3; D: -; CDR3: CAISDKGDNEQFF
V: TRBV7-2; D: -; CDR3: CASTRDFLGADTQYF
V: TRBV11-3; D: -; CDR3: CASSLGSVSGEQYF
V: TRBV18; D: -; CDR3: CASSPPGQPDTQYF
V: TRBV5-4; D: TRBD1; CDR3: CASSLGQATSNTGELFF
V: TRBV18; D: -; CDR3: CASSPQGPGSETQYF
V: TRBV24-1; D: -; CDR3: CATSAGLHYNEQFF
V: TRBV10-1; D: -; CDR3: CASKGHYTDTQYF
V: TRBV6-2/TRBV6-3; D: TRBD2; CDR3: CASQLALGPDTQYF
V: TRBV7-2; D: TRBD2; CDR3: CASSVERGERETQYF
V: TRBV7-3; D: -; CDR3: CASSWNNRNTEAFF
V: TRBV29-1; D: -; CDR3: CSAAPGPSETQYF
V: TRBV19; D: TRBD2; CDR3: CASSILTSGRNNEQFF
V: TRBV4-3; D: -; CDR3: CASSRRRGAVSYNEQFF
V: TRBV6-1; D: -; CDR3: CASKFRTSTDTQYF
V: TRBV15; D: TRBD2; CDR3: CAAGGGHETQYF
V: TRBV29-1; D: -; CDR3: CSVERGAGNEQYF
V: TRBV7-2; D: -; CDR3: CASSLVGEQYF
V: TRBV6-5; D: TRBD1; CDR3: CASSPGQGALNTIYF
V: TRBV7-2; D: -; CDR3: CASSSSGTLEQYF
V: TRBV7-6; D: -; CDR3: CASSSRTPSTDTQYF
V: TRBV15; D: TRBD2; CDR3: CATSRLREGYEQYF
V: TRBV5-6; D: -; CDR3: CASSPRDFSGELFF
V: TRBV7-6; D: -; CDR3: CASSSRNTLQETQYF
V: TRBV6-2/TRBV6-3; D: -; CDR3: CASSYRVQLNTEAFF
V: TRBV30; D: -; CDR3: CAWSVAAVTQYF
V: TRBV12-3/TRBV12-4; D: -; CDR3: CASKRWGSEGEQYF
V: TRBV20-1; D: -; CDR3: CSARRGGGTGELFF
V: TRBV20-1; D: -; CDR3: CSATDPRRGNQPQHF
V: TRBV15; D: -; CDR3: CATSLGGAGTDTQYF
V: TRBV5-6; D: TRBD1; CDR3: CASRPDRGNSYEQYF
V: TRBV10-3; D: -; CDR3: CAISDPRADISGNTIYF
V: TRBV4-1; D: -; CDR3: CASSQGLLNTEAFF
V: TRBV15; D: TRBD1; CDR3: CATSGRDRGIYGYTF
V: TRBV30; D: TRBD2; CDR3: CAWSVQGLGTGELFF
V: TRBV18; D: -; CDR3: CASSPEEGVTYEQYF
V: TRBV7-6; D: TRBD2; CDR3: CASSLVAGGSYNEQFF
V: TRBV7-6; D: TRBD1; CDR3: CASSLQQGVGSPLHF
V: TRBV20-1; D: TRBD1; CDR3: CSATSQRGPYEQYF
V: TRBV7-2; D: -; CDR3: CASSGAWGPDTQYF
V: TRBV19; D: -; CDR3: CASNSGLSGTGELFF